Below, one T cell receptor beta chain is given with its context. Its target is not known. Trimming removed 2 bases from V and 6 bases from J; junction bases left unmatched: 7. The CDR3 length is 14 residues. Germline CDR1 and CDR2: SQVTM and ANQGSEA. The sample originates from a study of cytomegalovirus exposure and HLA in healthy donors. In the study overall: It was reported in a later analysis that the same platform had been used for the roughly 130 validation repertoires as for the approximately 730 first-cohort repertoires.

Study-wide results and caveats: According to a subsequent analysis, TCR clusters from the first cohort were inclined to appear together in the 120 validation repertoires. Most TCR sequences proved rare, with some public TCRs found in many donors.

The donors formed part of the approximately 130-subject validation cohort, distinct from the roughly 700-subject first cohort. TCRdb keeps only in-frame clones here, not all; method: immunoSEQ multiplex PCR. The sample includes 200,000 to 300,000 clones, just under 90% of them seen just once. The source is a man aged 18 to 29 in good health and CMV-seronegative. The sample was PBMCs. This chain links TRBV29-1 with TRBJ2-7; 10 positions agree with TRBD1. DNA of the CDR3: TGCAGCGTTGAACCCCTGGACAGGGGGGCCGAGCAGTACTTC. This sequence encodes CSVEPLDRGAEQYF.